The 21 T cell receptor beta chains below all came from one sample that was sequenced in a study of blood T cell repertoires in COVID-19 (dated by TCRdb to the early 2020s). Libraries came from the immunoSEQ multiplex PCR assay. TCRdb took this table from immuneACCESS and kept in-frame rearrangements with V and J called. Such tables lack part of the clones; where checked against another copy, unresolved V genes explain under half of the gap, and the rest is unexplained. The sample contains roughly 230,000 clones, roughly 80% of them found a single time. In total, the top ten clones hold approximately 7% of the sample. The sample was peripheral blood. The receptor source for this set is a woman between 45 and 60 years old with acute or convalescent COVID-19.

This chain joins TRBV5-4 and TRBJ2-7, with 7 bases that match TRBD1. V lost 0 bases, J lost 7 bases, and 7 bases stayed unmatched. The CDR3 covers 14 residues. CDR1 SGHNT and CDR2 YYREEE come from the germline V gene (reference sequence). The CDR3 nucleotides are TGTGCCAGCAGCTTGGAGCAGAGGGGGCTGGAGCAGTACTTC. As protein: CASSLEQRGLEQYF.

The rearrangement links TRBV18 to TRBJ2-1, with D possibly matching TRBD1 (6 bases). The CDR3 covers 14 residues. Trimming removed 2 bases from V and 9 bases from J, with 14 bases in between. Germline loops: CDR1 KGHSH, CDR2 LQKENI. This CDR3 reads CASSPGSDRREQFF. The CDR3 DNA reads TGTGCCAGCTCACCAGGTAGCGACAGGCGTGAGCAGTTCTTC. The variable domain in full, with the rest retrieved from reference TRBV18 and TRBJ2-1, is NAGVMQNPRHLVRRRGQEARLRCSPMKGHSHVYWYRQLPEEGLKFMVYLQKENIIDESGMPKERFSAEFPKEGPSILRIQQVVRGDSAAYFCASSPGSDRREQFFGPGTRLTVL.

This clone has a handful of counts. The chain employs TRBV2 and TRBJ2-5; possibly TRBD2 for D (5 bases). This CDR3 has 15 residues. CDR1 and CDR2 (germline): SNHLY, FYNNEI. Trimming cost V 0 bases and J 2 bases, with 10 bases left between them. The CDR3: CASSEARGGQETQYF. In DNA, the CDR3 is TGTGCCAGCAGTGAAGCCCGCGGAGGACAAGAGACCCAGTACTTC.

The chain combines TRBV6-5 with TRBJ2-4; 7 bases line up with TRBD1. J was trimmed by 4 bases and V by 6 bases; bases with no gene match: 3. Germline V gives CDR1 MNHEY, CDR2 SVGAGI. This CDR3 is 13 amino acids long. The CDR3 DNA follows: TGTGCCAGCAGGGGGACAGCAAAAAACATTCAGTACTTC. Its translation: CASRGTAKNIQYF.

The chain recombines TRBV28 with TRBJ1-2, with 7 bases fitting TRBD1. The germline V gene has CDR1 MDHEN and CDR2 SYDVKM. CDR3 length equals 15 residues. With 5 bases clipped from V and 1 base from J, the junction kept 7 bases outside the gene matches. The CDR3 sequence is CASSRSGQYNYGYTF. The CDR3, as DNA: TGTGCCAGCAGTAGATCGGGACAGTATAACTATGGCTACACCTTC.

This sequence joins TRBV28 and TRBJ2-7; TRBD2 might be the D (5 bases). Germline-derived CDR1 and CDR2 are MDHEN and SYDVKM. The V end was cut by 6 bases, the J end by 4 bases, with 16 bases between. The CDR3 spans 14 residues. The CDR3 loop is CASSLPGKPYEQYF. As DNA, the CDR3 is TGTGCCAGCAGCTTACCGGGAAAACCTTACGAGCAGTACTTC.

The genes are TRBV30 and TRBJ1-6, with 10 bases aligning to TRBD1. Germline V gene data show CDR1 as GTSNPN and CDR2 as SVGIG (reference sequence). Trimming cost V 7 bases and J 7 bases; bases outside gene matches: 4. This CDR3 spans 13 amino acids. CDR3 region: CAYMTGGNSPLHF. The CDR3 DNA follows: TGTGCCTACATGACAGGGGGCAATTCACCCCTCCACTTT.

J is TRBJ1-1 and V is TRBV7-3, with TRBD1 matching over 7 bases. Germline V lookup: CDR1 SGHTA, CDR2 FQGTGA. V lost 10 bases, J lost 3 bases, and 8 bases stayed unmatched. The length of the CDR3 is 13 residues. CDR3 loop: CATGRGPDTEAFF. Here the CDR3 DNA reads TGTGCCACCGGGAGGGGGCCCGACACTGAAGCTTTCTTT.

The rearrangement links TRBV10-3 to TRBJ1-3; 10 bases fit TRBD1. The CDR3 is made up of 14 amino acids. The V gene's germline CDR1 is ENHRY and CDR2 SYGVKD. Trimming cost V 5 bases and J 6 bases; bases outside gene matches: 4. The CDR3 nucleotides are TGTGCCATCAGTCAGGGACAGGGGCCAAACACCATATATTTT. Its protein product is CAISQGQGPNTIYF.

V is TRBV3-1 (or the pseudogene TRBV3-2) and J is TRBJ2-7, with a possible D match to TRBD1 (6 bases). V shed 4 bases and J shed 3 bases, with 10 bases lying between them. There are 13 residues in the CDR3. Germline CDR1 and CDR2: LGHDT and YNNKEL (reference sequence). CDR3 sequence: CASSPDRFYEQYF. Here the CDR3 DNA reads TGTGCCAGCAGCCCGGACAGATTCTACGAGCAGTACTTC.

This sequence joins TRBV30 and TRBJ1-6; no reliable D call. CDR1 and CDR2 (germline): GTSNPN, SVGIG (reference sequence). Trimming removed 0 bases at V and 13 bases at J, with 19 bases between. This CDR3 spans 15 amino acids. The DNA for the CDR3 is TGTGCCTGGAGTGTAAATCGGAGCCCTAATTTTCCCCTCCACTTT. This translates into CAWSVNRSPNFPLHF.

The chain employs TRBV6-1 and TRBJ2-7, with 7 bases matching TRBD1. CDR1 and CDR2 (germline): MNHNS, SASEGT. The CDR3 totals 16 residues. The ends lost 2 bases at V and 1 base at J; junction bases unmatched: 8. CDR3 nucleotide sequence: TGTGCCAGCAGTGAAAGGGGGCAGAGGAGATCCTACGAGCAGTACTTC. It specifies CASSERGQRRSYEQYF.

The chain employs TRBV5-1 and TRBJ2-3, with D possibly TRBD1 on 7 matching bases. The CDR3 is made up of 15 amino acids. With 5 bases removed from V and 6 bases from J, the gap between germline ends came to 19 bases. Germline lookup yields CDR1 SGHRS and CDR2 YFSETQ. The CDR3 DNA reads TGCGCCAGCAGGGAGGGGGCTAGGACTTCCGATACGCAGTATTTT. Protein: CASREGARTSDTQYF.

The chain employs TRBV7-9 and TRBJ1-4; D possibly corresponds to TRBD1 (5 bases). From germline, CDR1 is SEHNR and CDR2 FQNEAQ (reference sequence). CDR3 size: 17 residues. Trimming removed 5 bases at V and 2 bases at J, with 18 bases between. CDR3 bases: TGTGCCAGCAGCAAAAGGTCGGGGGATGGCACTAATGAAAAACTGTTTTTT. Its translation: CASSKRSGDGTNEKLFF.

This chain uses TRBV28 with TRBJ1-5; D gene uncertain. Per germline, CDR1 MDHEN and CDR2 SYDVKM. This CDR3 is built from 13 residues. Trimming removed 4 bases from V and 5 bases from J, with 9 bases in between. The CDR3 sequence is CASSSSGYQPQHF. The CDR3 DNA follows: TGTGCCAGCAGTTCCTCAGGTTATCAGCCCCAGCATTTT.

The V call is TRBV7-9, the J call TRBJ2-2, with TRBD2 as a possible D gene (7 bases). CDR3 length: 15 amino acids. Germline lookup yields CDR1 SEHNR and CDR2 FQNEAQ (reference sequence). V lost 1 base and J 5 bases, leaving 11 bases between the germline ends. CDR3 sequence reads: CASSLVQGGTGELFF. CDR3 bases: TGTGCCAGCAGCTTAGTACAGGGAGGGACCGGGGAGCTGTTTTTT.

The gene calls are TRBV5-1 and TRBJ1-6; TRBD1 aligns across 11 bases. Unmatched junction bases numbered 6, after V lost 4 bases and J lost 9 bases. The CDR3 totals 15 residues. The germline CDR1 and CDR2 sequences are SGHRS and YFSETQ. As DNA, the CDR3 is TGCGCCAGCAGCCTAGGGGACAGGGGGGGTTCACCCCTCCACTTT. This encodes CASSLGDRGGSPLHF.

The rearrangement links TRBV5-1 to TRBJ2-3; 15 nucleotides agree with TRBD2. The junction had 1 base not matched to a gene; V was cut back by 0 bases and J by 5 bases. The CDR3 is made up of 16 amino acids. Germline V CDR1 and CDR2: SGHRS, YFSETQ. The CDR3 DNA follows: TGCGCCAGCAGCTTGGGGACTAGCGGGGGGGTAGATACGCAGTATTTT. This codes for CASSLGTSGGVDTQYF.

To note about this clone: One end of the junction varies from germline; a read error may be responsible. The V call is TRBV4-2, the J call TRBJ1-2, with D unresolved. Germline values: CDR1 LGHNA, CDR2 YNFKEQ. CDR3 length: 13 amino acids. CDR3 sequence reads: CASSQDSGYGLAF. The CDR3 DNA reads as TGTGCCAGCAGCCAAGATAGCGGTTATGGCTTGGCCTTC.

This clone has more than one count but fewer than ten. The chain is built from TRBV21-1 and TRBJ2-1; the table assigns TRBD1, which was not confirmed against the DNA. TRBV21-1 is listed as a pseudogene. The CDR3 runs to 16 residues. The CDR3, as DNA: TGTGCCAGCAGCAAGGCCGCAGGGCGATCCTACAATGAGCAGTTCTTC. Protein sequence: CASSKAAGRSYNEQFF.

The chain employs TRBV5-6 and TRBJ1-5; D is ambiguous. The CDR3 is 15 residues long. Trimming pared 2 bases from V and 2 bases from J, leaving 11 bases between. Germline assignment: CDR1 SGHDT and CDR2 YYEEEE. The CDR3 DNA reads TGTGCCAGCAGCTTAGGTGGGCGAGGCAATCAGCCCCAGCATTTT. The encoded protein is CASSLGGRGNQPQHF. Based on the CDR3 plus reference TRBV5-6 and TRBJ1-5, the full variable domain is DAGVTQSPTHLIKTRGQQVTLRCSPKSGHDTVSWYQQALGQGPQFIFQYYEEEERQRGNFPDRFSGHQFPNYSSELNVNALLLGDSALYLCASSLGGRGNQPQHFGDGTRLSIL.